These 28 T cell receptor beta chains share one sample of origin, sequenced in a study of cytomegalovirus exposure and HLA in healthy donors. It was with 60 Vbeta and 13 Jbeta primers that the PCR ran. Some clones are missing from TCRdb's copy, which holds only in-frame ones; the method was immunoSEQ multiplex PCR. The sample records over 150,000 clones, about four fifths being singletons. The specimen sequenced was PBMCs. Receptor source: a woman between 50 and 59 years old in good health and CMV-seropositive.

V usage is TRBV27 and J usage is TRBJ1-1, with D possibly being TRBD1 (6 bases). The length of the CDR3 is 11 residues. Deletions cut 2 bases from V and 8 bases from J, with 6 bases between. Germline V CDR1 and CDR2: MNHEY, SMNVEV (reference sequence). The CDR3 sequence: CASSLGQEAFF. The CDR3 DNA is TGTGCCAGCAGTTTAGGACAGGAAGCTTTCTTT.

The chain carries TRBV5-6 and TRBJ2-5, with TRBD1 matching over 7 bases. J was trimmed by 3 bases and V by 4 bases; bases with no gene match: 3. From germline, CDR1 is SGHDT and CDR2 YYEEEE. The CDR3 totals 13 residues. CDR3 sequence reads: CASSQTGEETQYF. The CDR3 bases are TGTGCCAGCAGCCAAACAGGGGAAGAGACCCAGTACTTC.

The CDR3 region is CSVSAPTGGRYGYTF. The CDR3 DNA reads TGCAGCGTTTCCGCACCAACAGGGGGGAGATATGGCTACACCTTC. This chain uses TRBV29-1 with TRBJ1-2; 8 nucleotides line up with TRBD1. The CDR3 covers 15 residues. CDR1 and CDR2 (germline): SQVTM, ANQGSEA. Germline trimming cut 5 bases from V and 5 bases from J; bases unmatched to any gene: 13.

The chain recombines TRBV28 with TRBJ1-1; D gene unclear. The CDR3 is made up of 14 amino acids. CDR1 is MDHEN, CDR2 SYDVKM, per germline. V dropped 8 bases and J dropped 4 bases, with 17 bases sitting between them. The CDR3 bases are TGTGCCAGCTGGTCAGACATAGGAATCACTGAAGCTTTCTTT. It encodes CASWSDIGITEAFF.

The chain couples TRBV4-2 to TRBJ1-3; TRBD1 aligns across 7 bases. Germline values: CDR1 LGHNA, CDR2 YNFKEQ. The CDR3 sequence is 17 residues long. The ends lost 3 bases at V and 0 bases at J; junction bases unmatched: 8. The DNA for the CDR3 is TGTGCCAGCAGCCAGGGGGACAGCAGTCTCTCTGGAAACACCATATATTTT. It codes for CASSQGDSSLSGNTIYF.

Comments on this clone: Within the sample, other DNA sequences also encode this same CDR3. The chain is built from TRBV7-2 and TRBJ1-2; no clear D. The CDR3 loop spans 13 amino acids. Germline CDR1 is SGHTA and CDR2 is FQGNSA. Trimming removed 4 bases at V and 5 bases at J, with 11 bases between. The DNA for the CDR3 is TGTGCCAGCAGCTCCCTTACGGAGTATGGCTACACCTTC. Translating gives CASSSLTEYGYTF.

In nucleotides, the CDR3 is TGTGCCAGCAGTCTAATCCCGACAGGGTTAGGCTACACCTTC. Residues: CASSLIPTGLGYTF. V and J are TRBV27 and TRBJ1-2; 7 positions match TRBD1. The CDR3 covers 14 residues. The ends lost 5 bases at V and 8 bases at J; junction bases unmatched: 11. Germline V gene data show CDR1 as MNHEY and CDR2 as SMNVEV (reference sequence).

The chain combines TRBV6-6 with TRBJ1-1, with a possible D match to TRBD1 (6 bases). Trimming removed 2 bases at V and 1 base at J, with 14 bases between. CDR1 and CDR2 (germline): MNHNY, SVGAGI (reference sequence). The CDR3 loop spans 16 amino acids. The CDR3 DNA sequence: TGTGCCAGCAGTTACCCCCGTGGGGGGGCGAACACTGAAGCTTTCTTT. It codes for CASSYPRGGANTEAFF.

The chain is built from TRBV28 and TRBJ1-5, with TRBD1 identical over 12 bases. CDR1 is MDHEN and CDR2 is SYDVKM in the germline V gene. This CDR3 is 16 amino acids long. V was pared by 2 bases and J by 4 bases, with 3 bases of the junction left unmatched. CDR3 sequence reads: CASSLGDRGQNQPQHF. Written as DNA, the CDR3 is TGTGCCAGCAGTTTAGGGGACAGGGGGCAAAATCAGCCCCAGCATTTT.

With respect to this clone: At one of its ends the junction is not consistent with the germline gene, which may arise from a read error. The rearrangement joins TRBV6-5 to TRBJ1-5; 7 bases map to TRBD1. The CDR3 has 16 amino acids. Germline V gives CDR1 MNHEY, CDR2 SVGAGI. The CDR3 spells CATSSLTGNTVSPQHF. The CDR3 bases are TGTGCCACCAGTTCGCTGACAGGGAATACAGTATCGCCCCAGCATTTT.

This chain joins TRBV27 and TRBJ2-5, with TRBD1 matching 12 bases. Looked up from germline, CDR1 is MNHEY and CDR2 is SMNVEV (reference sequence). Unmatched junction bases numbered 6, after V lost 2 bases and J lost 5 bases. The CDR3 is 16 residues long. CDR3 residues: CASSLGTGGLRETQYF. The CDR3 region has the DNA TGTGCCAGCAGTTTAGGGACAGGGGGCCTAAGGGAGACCCAGTACTTC.

The rearrangement joins TRBV5-1 to TRBJ2-3; 11 positions agree with TRBD2. In germline, CDR1 is SGHRS, CDR2 YFSETQ. Germline trimming cut 9 bases from V and 3 bases from J; bases unmatched to any gene: 12. The CDR3 has 16 amino acids. The CDR3, as DNA: TGCGCCACCACCGCCGGGACTAGCGGCCCAACAGATACGCAGTATTTT. It specifies CATTAGTSGPTDTQYF. The variable domain in full, with the rest retrieved from reference TRBV5-1 and TRBJ2-3, is KAGVTQTPRYLIKTRGQQVTLSCSPISGHRSVSWYQQTPGQGLQFLFEYFSETQRNKGNFPGRFSGRQFSNSRSEMNVSTLELGDSALYLCATTAGTSGPTDTQYFGPGTRLTVL.

V gene TRBV9 combines with J gene TRBJ1-1; D is ambiguous. Germline CDR1 reads SGDLS; CDR2 reads YYNGEE. With 5 bases removed from V and 1 base from J, the gap between germline ends came to 9 bases. The CDR3 length is 13 residues. The CDR3 loop reads CASRTEANTEAFF. In DNA form, the CDR3 reads TGTGCCAGCAGGACGGAGGCGAACACTGAAGCTTTCTTT.

The chain has TRBV19 and TRBJ1-5, with 8 positions matching TRBD1. Germline CDR1 LNHDA, CDR2 SQIVND (reference sequence). The junction had 8 bases not matched to a gene; V was cut back by 7 bases and J by 6 bases. CDR3 size: 14 residues. In DNA form, the CDR3 reads TGTGCCAGTATCGCACAGGGGGGGGGTCAGCCCCAGCATTTT. Protein: CASIAQGGGQPQHF.

The chain is built from TRBV29-1 and TRBJ1-1, with D perhaps matching TRBD1 (5 bases). This CDR3 is 14 amino acids long. CDR1 and CDR2 from the germline V gene are SQVTM and ANQGSEA. V lost 3 bases to trimming and J lost 1 base, with 12 bases between them. CDR3 sequence (DNA): TGCAGCGTTGACGGGCGACAGACGAACACTGAAGCTTTCTTT. Its translation is CSVDGRQTNTEAFF.

This clone appeared once. In DNA form, the CDR3 reads TGCAGCGTGGCGATAGCGGGAGGGATGCTGAATGAGCAGTTCTTC. Translation gives CSVAIAGGMLNEQFF. This chain joins TRBV29-1 and TRBJ2-1; TRBD2 matches at 11 bases. This CDR3 has 15 residues. Trimming removed 6 bases from V and 7 bases from J; junction bases left unmatched: 11. Germline values: CDR1 SQVTM, CDR2 ANQGSEA.

The chain links TRBV29-1 to TRBJ2-4; D is unclear. This CDR3 comprises 14 residues. Germline CDR1 reads SQVTM; CDR2 reads ANQGSEA. V lost 6 bases and J 0 bases, leaving 12 bases between the germline ends. CDR3 sequence reads: CSVASRLAKNIQYF. The CDR3 coding sequence is TGCAGCGTCGCCAGCCGACTAGCCAAAAACATTCAGTACTTC.

V and J are TRBV4-3 and TRBJ1-2; 9 positions agree with TRBD1. V lost 4 bases and J lost 8; bases outside the gene matches: 5. The CDR3 totals 13 residues. From germline, CDR1 is LGHNA and CDR2 YSLEER. The CDR3 loop is CASSPQQGAGYTF. For the CDR3, the DNA is TGCGCCAGCAGCCCTCAACAGGGGGCGGGCTACACCTTC.

This chain uses TRBV19 with TRBJ2-7; no clear D. The CDR3 has 18 amino acids. V was pared by 0 bases and J by 2 bases, with 20 bases between. The V gene's germline CDR1 is LNHDA and CDR2 SQIVND (reference sequence). For the CDR3, the DNA is TGTGCCAGTAGTATAGATCCCCCCACGGAGTCCGAGCCCTACGAGCAGTACTTC. Translated: CASSIDPPTESEPYEQYF.

The chain uses TRBV6-1 and TRBJ2-1; 8 bases are a match to TRBD1. Germline CDR1 and CDR2: MNHNS and SASEGT. The ends lost 6 bases at V and 10 bases at J; junction bases unmatched: 8. The CDR3 sequence is 13 residues long. This chain's CDR3 is CASRGTGRREQFF. CDR3 in DNA: TGTGCCAGCAGGGGGACAGGAAGACGAGAGCAGTTCTTC.

V usage is TRBV5-1 and J usage is TRBJ1-2; maybe TRBD1 (5 bases). The CDR3 extends over 15 amino acids. The ends were cut back, 4 bases at V and 4 bases at J, with 17 bases in the middle. Per the germline V gene, CDR1 is SGHRS and CDR2 is YFSETQ. The CDR3 loop is CASSLRQKGPYGYTF. Written as DNA, the CDR3 is TGCGCCAGCAGCCTTCGACAGAAGGGGCCCTATGGCTACACCTTC.

This chain connects TRBV6-1 to TRBJ1-3, with D uncertain. V gave up 4 bases and J gave up 3 bases, with 19 bases separating them. CDR1 is MNHNS, CDR2 SASEGT, per germline. The CDR3 totals 17 residues. As DNA, the CDR3 is TGTGCCAGCAGTGCCCTTTTGACCTGGACTGGTGGAAACACCATATATTTT. Its protein product is CASSALLTWTGGNTIYF.

The J gene is TRBJ2-5, the V gene TRBV4-1; 9 bases are shared with TRBD1. Losses at the gene ends were 0 bases for V and 6 bases for J; bases not matched to a gene: 5. The CDR3 loop spans 15 amino acids. The germline gives CDR1 MGHRA, CDR2 YSYEKL. CDR3: CASSQDPDRGKTQYF. In nucleotides, the CDR3 is TGCGCCAGCAGCCAAGATCCGGACAGGGGAAAGACCCAGTACTTC.

The chain recombines TRBV6-4 with TRBJ1-2, with 7 bases that match TRBD1. The CDR3 runs to 16 residues. Trimming removed 4 bases from V and 6 bases from J; junction bases left unmatched: 14. CDR1 is MRHNA, CDR2 SNTAGT, per germline. The CDR3 reads CASSARRDSNYHGYTF. The CDR3 bases are TGTGCCAGCAGTGCGCGAAGGGACAGTAACTATCATGGCTACACCTTC.

This sequence joins TRBV7-8 and TRBJ2-7; 9 bases are shared with TRBD2. CDR1 and CDR2 from the germline V gene are SGHVS and FQNEAQ. The CDR3 runs to 16 residues. Trimming cost V 1 base and J 0 bases; bases outside gene matches: 4. CDR3 loop: CASSLERRGGSYEQYF. The CDR3 coding sequence is TGTGCCAGCAGCTTAGAGAGGCGGGGGGGCTCCTACGAGCAGTACTTC.

The chain couples TRBV18 to TRBJ1-4; D remains unclear. CDR3 length equals 13 residues. Trimming took 4 bases from V and 0 from J, leaving 3 bases between them. Germline assignment: CDR1 KGHSH and CDR2 LQKENI. Written as DNA, the CDR3 is TGTGCCAGCTCACGAGCAACTAATGAAAAACTGTTTTTT. Amino acid sequence: CASSRATNEKLFF.

J is TRBJ2-3 and V is TRBV20-1; tentatively, D is TRBD1 (5 bases). CDR1 DFQATT and CDR2 SNEGSKA come from the germline V gene (reference sequence). With 5 bases removed from V and 6 bases from J, the gap between germline ends came to 9 bases. The CDR3 is made up of 11 amino acids. CDR3 sequence reads: CSAPQGDTQYF. In DNA form, the CDR3 reads TGCAGTGCTCCTCAGGGTGATACGCAGTATTTT.

The J gene is TRBJ2-7, the V gene TRBV10-3; TRBD1 matches 8 bases. The CDR3 is 15 residues long. The germline V gene has CDR1 ENHRY and CDR2 SYGVKD. After removal of 3 bases from V and 3 bases from J, the junction contained 7 bases not matched to a gene. The CDR3 reads CAISDSDRGSYEQYF. The CDR3 bases are TGTGCCATCAGTGACTCAGACAGGGGAAGCTACGAGCAGTACTTC.